This entry concerns a single T cell receptor beta chain. This specimen comes from a study of blood T cell repertoires in COVID-19. Study background: Nucleic acid was either cDNA or gDNA, and it came from T cells, B-cell-depleted T cells, or PBMCs.

Germline loops: CDR1 KGHDR, CDR2 SFDVKD. The CDR3 spans 14 residues. Trimming shortened V by 4 bases and J by 5 bases, and 13 bases separated the two germline ends. As originally analysed: From reference gene primer amplification, estimates of nucleated cell counts were derived. Sequenced by immunoSEQ multiplex PCR; TCRdb stores in-frame clones only, minus some. That table furnishes V, J and clone size, whereas the DNA furnished D and trimming. The table lists around 50,000 clones, 85% to 90% of them singletons. The clonotype comes from a man aged 55 to 70 with acute or convalescent COVID-19. The source material was peripheral blood. The V call is TRBV24-1, the J call TRBJ2-5; D is undetermined. The CDR3 loop reads CATSDRLIEETQYF. The CDR3 DNA follows: TGTGCCACCAGTGACCGCTTAATCGAGGAGACCCAGTACTTC.